The 13 T cell receptor beta chains presented below share a single source sample, sequenced in a study of blood T cell repertoires in COVID-19. Generated by immunoSEQ multiplex PCR, the TCRdb table keeps only in-frame clones and is missing some. Counted here are a few hundred thousand clones, roughly 80% occurring once; the ten biggest clones make up over 4.5%. Sequenced material: peripheral blood. The source is a man aged 55 to 69 who had recovered from COVID-19.

CDR3 region: CASTSQRGRINQPQHF. DNA of the CDR3: TGTGCCAGCACGTCACAGCGGGGGCGAATTAATCAGCCCCAGCATTTT. The rearrangement links TRBV28 to TRBJ1-5, with D possibly matching TRBD1 (6 bases). CDR3 length: 16 amino acids. Trimming removed 7 bases at V and 4 bases at J, with 20 bases between. In germline, CDR1 is MDHEN, CDR2 SYDVKM.

The V gene is TRBV13, the J gene TRBJ2-3; the D gene is possibly TRBD2 (5 bases). V lost 5 bases, J lost 2 bases, and 17 bases lay in between. CDR1 PRHDT and CDR2 FYEKMQ come from the germline V gene (reference sequence). The CDR3 sequence is 16 residues long. The CDR3 loop reads CASSVLPAANTDTQYF. In DNA form, the CDR3 reads TGTGCCAGCAGCGTCCTCCCAGCGGCCAACACAGATACGCAGTATTTT.

This clone was recorded once. The chain combines TRBV20-1 with TRBJ1-1; D unresolved. This CDR3 comprises 11 residues. Germline assignment: CDR1 DFQATT and CDR2 SNEGSKA (reference sequence). The V and J ends lost 5 bases and 10 bases respectively, with 14 bases between them. Here the CDR3 reads CSARGGQSAFF. The CDR3 DNA reads as TGCAGTGCTCGAGGTGGGCAGTCAGCTTTCTTT.

V gene TRBV6-5 combines with J gene TRBJ1-1, with 10 bases lining up with TRBD1. This CDR3 is 14 amino acids long. Germline CDR1 reads MNHEY; CDR2 reads SVGAGI. V shed 6 bases and J 4 bases; nucleotides not matched to a gene: 5. The CDR3 DNA reads as TGTGCCAGCAGGCTCGGACAGGGGGGCACTGAAGCTTTCTTT. Translated, it gives CASRLGQGGTEAFF.

The chain recombines TRBV7-6 with TRBJ2-6, with D possibly matching TRBD2 (7 bases). V was trimmed by 4 bases and J by 4 bases, leaving 20 bases between them. CDR1 is SGHVS and CDR2 is FNYEAQ in the germline V gene. CDR3 length equals 18 residues. Here the CDR3 reads CASSSPFGGLGGANVLTF. CDR3 nucleotides: TGTGCCAGCAGCTCTCCCTTCGGGGGGCTGGGGGGGGCCAACGTCCTGACTTTC.

This chain connects TRBV27 to TRBJ2-1, with 10 bases lining up with TRBD2. Losses at the gene ends were 5 bases for V and 4 bases for J; bases not matched to a gene: 11. Germline V gene sequence: CDR1 MNHEY, CDR2 SMNVEV (reference sequence). The CDR3 length is 17 residues. The CDR3 loop reads CASSLGLATLLYNEQFF. Here the CDR3 DNA reads TGTGCCAGCAGTCTGGGACTAGCGACGTTATTATACAATGAGCAGTTCTTC.

The chain's CDR3 is CASSQVGLSYNEQFF. The CDR3 nucleotides are TGTGCCAGCAGCCAAGTGGGACTAAGCTACAATGAGCAGTTCTTC. V is TRBV13 and J is TRBJ2-1; 7 positions agree with TRBD2. The CDR3 extends over 15 amino acids. After removal of 5 bases from V and 3 bases from J, the junction contained 7 bases not matched to a gene. Germline CDR1 and CDR2: PRHDT and FYEKMQ (reference sequence). The whole variable domain, filled in from reference TRBV13 and TRBJ2-1, reads AAGVIQSPRHLIKEKRETATLKCYPIPRHDTVYWYQQGPGQDPQFLISFYEKMQSDKGSIPDRFSAQQFSDYHSELNMSSLELGDSALYFCASSQVGLSYNEQFFGPGTRLTVL.

The V call is TRBV6-1, the J call TRBJ2-1, with 8 bases identical to TRBD1. J was trimmed by 1 base and V by 3 bases; bases with no gene match: 5. Germline assignment: CDR1 MNHNS and CDR2 SASEGT. The CDR3 consists of 16 residues. CDR3 nucleotides: TGTGCCAGCAGTGACAGGGGGCCCAGGTCCTACAATGAGCAGTTCTTC. Residues: CASSDRGPRSYNEQFF.

The chain carries TRBV29-1 and TRBJ2-4; D may be TRBD1 (6 bases). The CDR3 runs 14 residues. The germline V and J ends were trimmed by 4 bases and 7 bases, with 17 bases remaining between them. CDR1 and CDR2 (germline): SQVTM, ANQGSEA. The CDR3 loop reads CSVGERAQGNIQYF. Here the CDR3 DNA reads TGCAGCGTTGGCGAGAGAGCCCAGGGGAACATTCAGTACTTC.

This rearrangement joins TRBV20-1 to TRBJ2-1; TRBD1 matches 8 bases. V lost 3 bases and J lost 7; bases outside the gene matches: 11. Germline CDR1 is DFQATT and CDR2 is SNEGSKA (reference sequence). The length of the CDR3 is 15 residues. The CDR3 loop is CSASYDRGSGNEQFF. CDR3 nucleotides: TGCAGTGCTAGTTACGACAGGGGCTCGGGAAATGAGCAGTTCTTC.

V and J are TRBV28 and TRBJ2-7; 9 nucleotides match TRBD1. The CDR3 is 15 amino acids. CDR1 is MDHEN and CDR2 is SYDVKM in the germline V gene. J was trimmed by 2 bases and V by 7 bases; bases with no gene match: 9. The CDR3 DNA reads as TGTGCCAGCACTCCCCCGGGGACAGGGACCTACGAGCAGTACTTC. It codes for CASTPPGTGTYEQYF.

CDR3 amino acids: CASSWLRGSSTDTQYF. The CDR3 DNA reads TGTGCCAGCAGTTGGTTGCGGGGCTCTAGCACAGATACGCAGTATTTT. The rearrangement uses TRBV27 and TRBJ2-3, with D perhaps TRBD2 (6 bases). Trimming cost V 4 bases and J 0 bases, with 14 bases left between them. CDR3 length: 16 amino acids. From germline, CDR1 is MNHEY and CDR2 SMNVEV (reference sequence).

This rearrangement joins TRBV14 to TRBJ2-7; TRBD2 matches 10 bases. This CDR3 region has 15 residues. V was pared by 5 bases and J by 3 bases, with 7 bases of the junction left unmatched. In germline, CDR1 is SGHDN, CDR2 FVKESK. CDR3 loop: CASSGRGLAFYEQYF. DNA of the CDR3: TGTGCCAGCAGCGGGAGGGGACTAGCGTTCTACGAGCAGTACTTC. The full variable domain, rest sourced from reference TRBV14 and TRBJ2-7, is EAGVTQFPSHSVIEKGQTVTLRCDPISGHDNLYWYRRVMGKEIKFLLHFVKESKQDESGMPNNRFLAERTGGTYSTLKVQPAELEDSGVYFCASSGRGLAFYEQYFGPGTRLTVT.